The rows below give T cell receptor beta chains drawn from one sample of a study of blood T cell repertoires in COVID-19. The method was immunoSEQ multiplex PCR; TCRdb's version includes in-frame clones alone and lacks a portion of them. Of around 240,000 clones listed, just under 85% are singletons. Sequenced sample: peripheral blood. Every receptor here comes from a woman of 80 years or more with acute or convalescent COVID-19. Each CDR3 is given without its conserved first and last residue.

CDR3 protein: ASRSPQETQY; V gene: TRBV6-5
CDR3 protein: ASSLGPQGSYT; V gene: TRBV5-6
CDR3 protein: ASSPQTSGGADTQY; V gene: TRBV7-3
CDR3 protein: ASSLGTGNGYT; V gene: TRBV7-9
CDR3 protein: ASSYHARLAGGYQETQY; V gene: TRBV6-2/TRBV6-3
CDR3 protein: ASSRGADQPQH; V gene: TRBV6-5
CDR3 protein: SGRKNTEAF; V gene: TRBV29-1
CDR3 protein: ASSFKRESCSNQPQH; V gene: TRBV7-9
CDR3 protein: ASSLGPRQDPGQPQH; V gene: TRBV2
CDR3 protein: ASSHMGGYT; V gene: TRBV14
CDR3 protein: ASSPSGQGEHEQY; V gene: TRBV5-1
CDR3 protein: ASSQAQGEQYGYT; V gene: TRBV4-1
CDR3 protein: ASSAVGDSNQPQH; V gene: TRBV18
CDR3 protein: AWSPGGTGNTIY; V gene: TRBV30
CDR3 protein: AWSVDLYTGELF; V gene: TRBV30
CDR3 protein: ASSTGAGQVYEQY; V gene: TRBV7-3
CDR3 protein: ATAQGAVGSPLH; V gene: TRBV15
CDR3 protein: ASSIRGVGGRMDGYT; V gene: TRBV19
CDR3 protein: ASSVDRGATNEKLL; V gene: TRBV5-1
CDR3 protein: ASSLAGGYNEQF; V gene: TRBV18
CDR3 protein: ASSQGQSNQPQH; V gene: TRBV5-4
CDR3 protein: ASSLVFSSAYNEQF; V gene: TRBV7-6
CDR3 protein: ASSPGPGESYGYT; V gene: TRBV18
CDR3 protein: ASSEGHPSGNTIY; V gene: TRBV7-2
CDR3 protein: ASSRGDIYEQY; V gene: TRBV7-8
CDR3 protein: ASGFSGGAPDTQY; V gene: TRBV2
CDR3 protein: ASSDGGEGSIYGYT; V gene: TRBV25-1
CDR3 protein: ASSLMGQGVYEQY; V gene: TRBV7-3
CDR3 protein: ASSQDVGPYEQY; V gene: TRBV4-2
CDR3 protein: ASSYGSGQVLF; V gene: TRBV12-3/TRBV12-4
CDR3 protein: ASSSPQGQYYEQY; V gene: TRBV5-4
CDR3 protein: ASSFTRASGELF; V gene: TRBV28
CDR3 protein: ASSLARVASGNTIY; V gene: TRBV7-2
CDR3 protein: ASSLDEGWSYGYT; V gene: TRBV7-9
CDR3 protein: TSSPRGRDTEAF; V gene: TRBV7-8
CDR3 protein: ASSEWSSNQPQH; V gene: TRBV2
CDR3 protein: ASSPVRARGYT; V gene: TRBV12-3/TRBV12-4
CDR3 protein: ASSSQSGILQETQY; V gene: TRBV9
CDR3 protein: ASSTSWAYGYT; V gene: TRBV6-2/TRBV6-3
CDR3 protein: ASSQDMGQRNTEAF; V gene: TRBV4-2
CDR3 protein: ASSLMRTGGVEAF; V gene: TRBV28
CDR3 protein: ASSSGTGAYGYT; V gene: TRBV2
CDR3 protein: SATGGTSQETQY; V gene: TRBV29-1
CDR3 protein: ATWDRPNSPLH; V gene: TRBV27
CDR3 protein: SASNRPDTEAF; V gene: TRBV20-1
CDR3 protein: ASMRGTQSPEAF; V gene: TRBV5-1
CDR3 protein: ASSQGQVGIYGYT; V gene: TRBV3-1/TRBV3-2
CDR3 protein: ASSTPHSGANVLT; V gene: TRBV6-2/TRBV6-3
CDR3 protein: ASSLVWTNTEAF; V gene: TRBV7-2
CDR3 protein: ASSEFGQGKVFTEAF; V gene: TRBV25-1
CDR3 protein: ASSPDRAQTQY; V gene: TRBV6-5
CDR3 protein: ASSFRVYNEQF; V gene: TRBV6-5
CDR3 protein: ASSRGQFRYEQY; V gene: TRBV6-5